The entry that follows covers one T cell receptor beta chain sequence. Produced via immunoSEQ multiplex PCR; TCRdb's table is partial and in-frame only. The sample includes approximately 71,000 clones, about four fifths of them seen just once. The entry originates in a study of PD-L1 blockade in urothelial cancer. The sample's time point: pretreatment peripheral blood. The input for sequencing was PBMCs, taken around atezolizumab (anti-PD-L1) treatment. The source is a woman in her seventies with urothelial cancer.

Written as DNA, the CDR3 is TGTGCCTGGAGTGTGGTGACAGATAATTCACCCCTCCACTTT. Protein product: CAWSVVTDNSPLHF. The J gene is TRBJ1-6, the V gene TRBV30; TRBD1 might be the D (5 bases). There are 14 residues in the CDR3. Germline CDR1 GTSNPN, CDR2 SVGIG (reference sequence). V was cut by 0 bases and J by 5 bases, with 8 bases left in between.